Each of the 18 T cell receptor beta chains below was sequenced from the same sample in a study of blood T cell repertoires in COVID-19. This table comes from immunoSEQ multiplex PCR, and its TCRdb copy is limited to in-frame clones, with some not included. The sample yields roughly 160,000 clones, roughly 78% seen once. Material for sequencing was PBMCs or T cells enriched from blood (not recorded which). These receptors were obtained from a woman in her seventies in a cohort exposed to, infected with or recovered from COVID-19 (not recorded which).

This chain uses TRBV5-8 with TRBJ1-5; 7 bases are shared with TRBD1. CDR1 and CDR2 from the germline V gene are SGHTS and YDEGEE. V was pared by 3 bases and J by 3 bases, with 3 bases of the junction left unmatched. The CDR3 has 14 amino acids. The CDR3 sequence: CASSWTGVNQPQHF. CDR3 nucleotide sequence: TGTGCCAGCAGCTGGACAGGAGTCAATCAGCCCCAGCATTTT. Together with reference TRBV5-8 and TRBJ1-5, the CDR3 gives the full variable domain: EAGVTQSPTHLIKTRGQQATLRCSPISGHTSVYWYQQALGLGLQFLLWYDEGEERNRGNFPPRFSGRQFPNYSSELNVNALELEDSALYLCASSWTGVNQPQHFGDGTRLSIL.

This clone was picked up a small number of times. The rearrangement links TRBV4-1 to TRBJ2-7; 11 bases align to TRBD2. The CDR3 consists of 15 residues. Germline CDR1 is MGHRA and CDR2 is YSYEKL. V shed 1 base, J shed 3 bases, and the junction held 2 bases outside the gene matches. In DNA form, the CDR3 reads TGCGCCAGCAGCCAAGGACTAGCGGGAAACTACGAGCAGTACTTC. It translates to CASSQGLAGNYEQYF.

This clone was counted a few times. The junction departs from the called germline gene at one end, perhaps through a read error. The chain uses TRBV2 and TRBJ2-1; D perhaps matches TRBD1 (7 bases). The germline gives CDR1 SNHLY, CDR2 FYNNEI. The CDR3 length is 14 residues. DNA for the CDR3: TGTGCCAGCAGTGAAGCGCTGAGGGGGCGCGGGGCGATCTTC. Translation: CASSEALRGRGAIF.

CDR3 sequence: CASSSDTGGEQFF. Here the CDR3 DNA reads TGTGCCAGCAGCTCAGACACAGGGGGAGAGCAGTTCTTC. This chain uses TRBV7-2 with TRBJ2-1, with 8 bases aligning to TRBD1. Trimming at V came to 4 bases and at J to 10 bases, leaving 6 bases not matched to a gene. The CDR3 length is 13 residues. Germline-derived CDR1 and CDR2 are SGHTA and FQGNSA.

The V gene is TRBV4-1, the J gene TRBJ2-1; D is ambiguous. The CDR3 has 15 amino acids. Trimming cost V 3 bases and J 13 bases, with 22 bases left between them. Germline V gene lookup returns CDR1 MGHRA and CDR2 YSYEKL. Here the CDR3 DNA reads TGCGCCAGCAGCCATCCCACGGGTATGTGGTCATCCCAGTTCTTC. Its protein product is CASSHPTGMWSSQFF.

The V and J genes are TRBV3-1 (or the pseudogene TRBV3-2) and TRBJ2-7; 9 positions agree with TRBD2. Germline values: CDR1 LGHDT, CDR2 YNNKEL (reference sequence). V dropped 7 bases and J dropped 2; count of bases not matched to a gene: 9. The CDR3 sequence is 15 residues long. The DNA of the CDR3 is TGTGCCAGCATCCCGGGGATAGCGGGAGCCTACGAGCAGTACTTC. Its translation is CASIPGIAGAYEQYF.

This clone was recorded many times. The rearrangement uses TRBV6-5 and TRBJ1-6; TRBD1 is a possible D gene (6 bases). The CDR3 sequence is 15 residues long. V was cut by 4 bases and J by 7 bases, with 14 bases left in between. Germline V gene lookup returns CDR1 MNHEY and CDR2 SVGAGI. The CDR3 DNA is TGTGCCAGCAGTTCCACCGGGACAACAAATTCACCCCTCCACTTT. It yields the protein CASSSTGTTNSPLHF.

This chain connects TRBV11-2 to TRBJ2-3; D might be TRBD2 (6 bases). Germline lookup yields CDR1 SGHAT and CDR2 FQNNGV. Trimming shortened V by 5 bases and J by 11 bases, and 20 bases separated the two germline ends. CDR3 length: 14 residues. The CDR3 DNA follows: TGTGCCAGCAGCATCATTGGCCGGTGGAGGGGGCAGTATTTT. Translation: CASSIIGRWRGQYF. The variable domain in full, completed from reference TRBV11-2 and TRBJ2-3, reads EAGVAQSPRYKIIEKRQSVAFWCNPISGHATLYWYQQILGQGPKLLIQFQNNGVVDDSQLPKDRFSAERLKGVDSTLKIQPAKLEDSAVYLCASSIIGRWRGQYFGPGTRLTVL.

The DNA for the CDR3 is TGTGCCAGTAGTATTGGGACAGGGGGCTCCTACGAGCAGTACTTC. Protein product: CASSIGTGGSYEQYF. The chain is built from TRBV19 and TRBJ2-7; 11 bases are shared with TRBD1. The CDR3 loop spans 15 amino acids. The ends lost 3 bases at V and 0 bases at J; junction bases unmatched: 1. The germline V gene encodes CDR1 LNHDA and CDR2 SQIVND (reference sequence).

The chain employs TRBV6-6 and TRBJ1-5; D gene uncertain. The germline V gene has CDR1 MNHNY and CDR2 SVGAGI (reference sequence). The CDR3 spans 14 residues. Trimming took off 2 bases at V and 4 bases at J, with 9 bases between the two ends. This chain's CDR3 is CASSYPTENQPQHF. The CDR3 DNA is TGTGCCAGCAGTTACCCCACTGAAAATCAGCCCCAGCATTTT.

This chain connects TRBV7-9 to TRBJ1-1; D call uncertain. CDR3 length equals 14 residues. V shed 5 bases and J shed 1 base, with 11 bases lying between them. Germline V gives CDR1 SEHNR, CDR2 FQNEAQ (reference sequence). The CDR3 sequence is CASSPSRWNTEAFF. As DNA, the CDR3 is TGTGCCAGCAGCCCTTCCCGTTGGAACACTGAAGCTTTCTTT.

The chain carries TRBV3-1 (or the pseudogene TRBV3-2) and TRBJ2-4; tentatively, D is TRBD2 (7 bases). Germline loops: CDR1 LGHDT, CDR2 YNNKEL (reference sequence). The CDR3 length is 18 residues. Trimming took 2 bases from V and 7 from J, leaving 24 bases between them. CDR3: CASSQRGGRGLLGNIQYF. The CDR3 region has the DNA TGTGCCAGCAGCCAACGAGGGGGGAGGGGCCTCCTCGGGAACATTCAGTACTTC.

CDR3 DNA sequence: TGTGCCAGCAGCTCGCAGGGGTCACACTACGAGCAGTACTTC. Amino acid sequence: CASSSQGSHYEQYF. The chain links TRBV14 to TRBJ2-7, with D possibly matching TRBD1 (6 bases). Trimming took 5 bases from V and 3 from J, leaving 14 bases between them. In germline, CDR1 is SGHDN, CDR2 FVKESK. The CDR3 contains 14 residues.

Concerning this clone: An end of the junction differs from the germline gene, which may be a read error. The V gene is TRBV4-2, the J gene TRBJ1-4, with D possibly matching TRBD1 (6 bases). Germline assignment: CDR1 LGHNA and CDR2 YNFKEQ. This CDR3 has 15 amino acids. The CDR3 DNA is TGTGCCAGCAGCCAAGATTGGCGGTTCCGGAACAGGGCCGTTTTT. As protein: CASSQDWRFRNRAVF.

The V and J genes are TRBV6-6 and TRBJ2-7, with 8 bases matching TRBD1. Germline lookup yields CDR1 MNHNY and CDR2 SVGAGI (reference sequence). The CDR3 has 16 residues. Trimming cost V 5 bases and J 5 bases; bases outside gene matches: 14. CDR3 DNA sequence: TGTGCCAGCAGTCTTCGTTTAGGGACAGGTGTCCACGAGCAGTACTTC. Translated: CASSLRLGTGVHEQYF.

This clone has just one count. The chain recombines TRBV10-3 with TRBJ2-7; 12 nucleotides align to TRBD2. The CDR3 totals 20 residues. Germline CDR1 ENHRY, CDR2 SYGVKD. Trimming at V came to 4 bases and at J to 7 bases, leaving 23 bases not matched to a gene. The DNA of the CDR3 is TGTGCCATCAGTGGGACCCCAGGACTAGCGGGAAGGGTTCTCGTTGGGGAGCAGTACTTC. Its translation: CAISGTPGLAGRVLVGEQYF.

This sequence joins TRBV4-1 and TRBJ2-5; D is perhaps TRBD1 (6 bases). Germline V gene lookup returns CDR1 MGHRA and CDR2 YSYEKL. With 0 bases removed from V and 4 bases from J, the gap between germline ends came to 15 bases. The CDR3 is 16 amino acids. This CDR3 reads CASSQELGRGPETQYF. The CDR3 coding sequence is TGCGCCAGCAGCCAAGAATTAGGCAGGGGACCAGAGACCCAGTACTTC.

The chain recombines TRBV5-1 with TRBJ2-5, with D possibly TRBD1 on 6 matching bases. Trimming removed 4 bases at V and 1 base at J, with 11 bases between. In germline, CDR1 is SGHRS, CDR2 YFSETQ. The CDR3 spans 14 residues. The CDR3 reads CASSTRTAQETQYF. The CDR3 DNA reads TGCGCCAGCAGCACACGGACAGCCCAAGAGACCCAGTACTTC. The whole variable domain, remainder taken from reference TRBV5-1 and TRBJ2-5, is KAGVTQTPRYLIKTRGQQVTLSCSPISGHRSVSWYQQTPGQGLQFLFEYFSETQRNKGNFPGRFSGRQFSNSRSEMNVSTLELGDSALYLCASSTRTAQETQYFGPGTRLLVL.